The T cell receptor beta chain described here comes from a study of cytomegalovirus exposure and HLA in healthy donors. The PCR had 60 Vbeta and 13 Jbeta primers. Repertoires were generated with immunoSEQ multiplex PCR, while TCRdb's copy carries only in-frame clones and drops some. The table lists 150,000 to 200,000 clones, over 60% of them singletons. V was cut by 1 base and J by 2 bases, with 12 bases left in between. The CDR3 sequence is 16 residues long. Looked up from germline, CDR1 is KGHSH and CDR2 is LQKENI. This receptor was taken from a man aged 18 to 30 in good health and CMV-seronegative. The chain recombines TRBV18 with TRBJ1-5; weak D call: TRBD1 (5 bases). Sequenced: PBMCs. The CDR3 region is CASSPLSGQGNQPQHF. The DNA of the CDR3 is TGTGCCAGCTCACCACTTTCAGGGCAGGGCAATCAGCCCCAGCATTTT.